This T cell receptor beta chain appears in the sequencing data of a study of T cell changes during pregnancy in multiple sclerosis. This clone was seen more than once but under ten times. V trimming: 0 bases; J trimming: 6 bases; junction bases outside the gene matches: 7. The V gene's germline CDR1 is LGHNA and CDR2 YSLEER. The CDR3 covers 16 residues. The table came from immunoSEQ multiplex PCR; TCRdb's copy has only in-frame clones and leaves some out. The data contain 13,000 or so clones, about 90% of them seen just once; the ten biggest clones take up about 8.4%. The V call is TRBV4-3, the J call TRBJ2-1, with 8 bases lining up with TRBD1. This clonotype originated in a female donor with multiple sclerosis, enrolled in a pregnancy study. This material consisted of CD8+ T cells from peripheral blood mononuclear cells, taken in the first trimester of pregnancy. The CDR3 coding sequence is TGCGCCAGCAGCCAAGATGTCGCAGGGGGCTTCAATGAGCAGTTCTTC. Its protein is CASSQDVAGGFNEQFF.